The sequence of this T cell receptor beta chain was determined in a study of T cells in localized non-small cell lung cancer. Using immunoSEQ multiplex PCR, the repertoire was profiled, and TCRdb retains in-frame clones only, with some absent. Of tens of thousands of clones listed, around 90% are singletons. The CDR3 sequence is 14 residues long. Between the trimmed V and J ends, which lost 4 bases and 5 bases, there was a span of 14 bases. The germline V gene has CDR1 LNHDA and CDR2 SQIVND (reference sequence). This receptor was obtained from a man aged 40-75 years with stage I squamous cell lung carcinoma. The J gene is TRBJ2-5, the V gene TRBV19; tentatively, D is TRBD1 (5 bases). The material was peripheral blood, obtained before any cancer treatment. CDR3 DNA sequence: TGTGCCAGTAGTACCCCACAGGAATGGGAGACCCAGTACTTC. This sequence encodes CASSTPQEWETQYF. Using reference TRBV19 and TRBJ2-5 for the parts outside the CDR3, the full variable domain is DGGITQSPKYLFRKEGQNVTLSCEQNLNHDAMYWYRQDPGQGLRLIYYSQIVNDFQKGDIAEGYSVSREKKESFPLTVTSAQKNPTAFYLCASSTPQEWETQYFGPGTRLLVL.